The source of this TCR beta chain is a study of blood T cells in healthy people across ages. Alongside a J-beta primer mix, a sample-barcoded 5' primer served in a second PCR lasting about 6 to 11 cycles. In TCRdb, the 5' RACE reads were re-called with MiXCR into one record per CDR3 protein. The sample consists of approximately 810,000 distinct CDR3 sequences, roughly 34% of them appearing once. This CDR3 spans 15 amino acids. V lost 0 bases, J lost 9 bases, and 12 bases lay in between. CDR1 is MNHEY, CDR2 SVGAGI, per germline. The material sequenced was blood. The gene calls are TRBV6-5 and TRBJ1-6, with a possible D match to TRBD1 (6 bases). The sequence was collected from a man aged 18 to 29 in good health. CDR3: CASSYSPQGTSPLHF. CDR3 DNA: TGTGCCAGCAGTTACTCTCCTCAGGGGACTTCACCCCTCCACTTT.